This T cell receptor (beta chain) was identified during a study of long-term antiretroviral therapy in people with HIV (dated by TCRdb to between 2021 and 2022). Regarding the complete study: The earliest samples were collected approximately a decade before the 2015 WHO recommendation for immediate ART, a period when ART was typically delayed until CD4 counts fell. Of the approximately 32 participants with HIV, fewer than twelve were female. A total of 150 to 200 cryopreserved PBMC samples came from a few dozen adults with confirmed HIV infection and were collected serially over a mean of about 6 years (range 1-12). A retrospective serial study tested whether ART initiation and durable HIV suppression were associated with changes in peripheral blood TRB repertoire composition and diversity. Test extractions of a monoclonal T-cell line alongside a few dozen polyclonal samples showed no cross-contamination during QIAcube processing.

Points the paper makes about the study in general: CDR3 length ranges in HIV repertoires were narrower than in controls, and network structure suggested an antigen-experienced repertoire with only a slight naive shift after ART. Starting ART was linked to a significant rise in TRB diversity, yet even after long-term ART the diversity remained significantly lower than in transplant donor controls. Unsorted PBMC were profiled instead of sorted CD4+ and CD8+ T cells because pre-ART samples had limited cell numbers. No data were available on ART adherence, viral resistance or therapy changes, limiting inferences about post-ART repertoire changes. Owing to limited PBMC availability, only the TCR beta chain was sequenced, without alpha chain pairing. The samples span the years 2004 to 2017, and the ART regimens used may be less effective than current regimens. Expanded TRB clones identified before ART initiation dominated the repertoire across all time points, though the dominance fluctuated and decreased in many PLHIV after ART.

Sequencing of the TRB variable region was done with the immunoSEQ hsTCRB v3.0 assay at survey level resolution. TRB sequencing targeted a depth of roughly 40,000-55,000 T-cell genomes per sample. An Illumina MiSeq with a v3 150-cycle kit was used to sequence the pooled TRB libraries. The authors' analysis ran thus. Analysis of repertoires was carried out in R inside a reproducible Nextflow workflow spanning QC, data transformation and analysis. LymphoSeq2, an R package for AIRR-Seq data exploration, was used to implement custom analyses. A handful of samples that yielded fewer than 5000 total TRB sequences were excluded, so that 200 or so HIV repertoires were analyzed. Among the approximately 180 HIV repertoires that were kept, 59 were collected before ART initiation and roughly 130 were collected after ART initiation. Repertoires were downsampled to 5000 TRB nucleotide sequences, with summary statistics averaged over 100 downsampling iterations. TRB sequences were retained for analysis only if CDR3 regions of at least seven amino acids were present. Two measures captured diversity: a Shannon entropy-derived clonality score and the Gini coefficient. In the repertoire networks, any two of the top 5000 CDR3 amino acid sequences were connected whenever the two sequences differed by an edit distance of one. For TRB CDR3 amino acid sequences, GLIPH2 was used to predict antigen specificity groups and MHC restriction. Known CMV, EBV, HIV or tissue antigen associations were flagged by matching CDR3 amino acid sequences against VDJdb and McPAS-TCR. Pre-ART, post-ART and control groups were compared with Wilcoxon signed-rank tests and Holm-Bonferroni correction. In TCRdb, the immuneACCESS table is reduced to in-frame sequences with V and J assigned. These tables do not hold every clone; where another copy was compared, an unresolved V gene accounts for under half, and the others remain unexplained. V and J calls and clone size are given by that table; D and trimming were obtained from the DNA. Counted in this sample were tens of thousands of clones; 80% of them appeared once. The ten largest clones take up about 6% of the sample.

In the case of this clone: Its binding antigen is unknown. The sample holds no much larger clone one base away, and base qualities are not on file.

To be included, a participant needed at least one PBMC sample from before ART initiation plus at least two post-ART samples. All participants with HIV were treated in the United States of America. Cryopreserved samples of about 1-11 million PBMC were thawed and washed before DNA extraction. At the time of the earliest PBMC sample, participants with HIV were aged between about 20 and 54 years. Per participant, PBMC samples came from 1-4 timepoints prior to ART initiation and 2-8 timepoints following ART initiation, for a median of 7 samples. Serial HIV viral load, CD4+ T-cell count, ART history and demographic data were obtained for every participant. Genomic DNA was extracted from unsorted PBMC with a Qiagen kit on a QIAcube, with processing performed in batches of 12 samples. V was cut back by 2 bases and J by 5 bases, leaving a gap of 15 bases between them. The CDR3 goes from the cysteine to the phenylalanine over 15 residues. Only the CDR3 portion is preserved as DNA: 45 bases, with reading frame beginning at the first base. Per the germline V gene, SNHLY is the CDR1 and FYNNEI is the CDR2.

In this chain, TRBV2 is recombined with TRBJ2-5; the D gene lacks a confident call. This specimen was unsorted PBMCs, taken 3.4 years after starting antiretroviral therapy. The sequence was obtained from a man aged 25-45 years with HIV. The DNA sequence reads TGTGCCAGCAGTGAAACTCGCCCTCCGAGCGAGACCCAGTACTTC. The encoded protein is CASSETRPPSETQYF.